The text below deals with one T cell receptor (beta chain). Its antigen is not identified. The CDR3 has 15 amino acids. Germline CDR1 MGHRA, CDR2 YSYEKL. The V end lost 0 bases, the J end lost 1 base, and 9 bases lay between the germline ends. These data belong to a study of identical twins. Study results and caveats: Findings came from cross-sectional statistics, without long-term follow-up of donors.

TCRdb reanalysed the 5' RACE reads using MiXCR and keeps one entry per CDR3 protein. Of around 1.7 million distinct CDR3 sequences in the sample, under 35% were seen once. The V gene is TRBV4-1, the J gene TRBJ1-2; D is uncertain. Sequencing was carried out using cord blood. This receptor was taken from a newborn girl in good health. The CDR3: CASSQEGFSNYGYTF. In DNA form, the CDR3 reads TGCGCCAGCAGCCAAGAGGGGTTTAGTAACTATGGCTACACCTTC.